These T cell receptor beta chains were read from a single sample in a study of tumor-infiltrating lymphocytes in oesophageal squamous cell carcinoma. MiXCR was run by TCRdb on the PCR reads, yielding one entry per CDR3 protein. The sample lists about 20,000 distinct CDR3 sequences; about two fifths were seen once. The sequenced material came from esophageal tumor tissue. All receptors come from a male donor with esophageal squamous cell carcinoma. CDR3s leave out the opening cysteine and the closing phenylalanine or tryptophan.

J gene	V gene	CDR3 protein
TRBJ2-5	TRBV25-1	ASRGGRGETQY
NA	TRBV7-9	ASSDNAGTDYEQY
TRBJ1-5	TRBV6-1	ASSRELYSNQPQH
TRBJ2-3	TRBV7-9	ASSLGVEY
NA	TRBV5-1	ASSPGIAGTEQF
TRBJ1-6	TRBV28	AIRTGGFNSPLH
TRBJ1-1	TRBV6-4	ASRERSNTEAF
TRBJ1-3	TRBV11-2	ASSFTSSGNTIY
TRBJ2-7	TRBV13	ASSLSGSMFYEQY
TRBJ2-1	TRBV6-1	ASRGGGTRGGGSYNEQF
TRBJ2-7	TRBV7-3	ASSSGLAHEQY
NA	TRBV4-3	ASSQRDYQSAGAYNEQF
TRBJ2-1	TRBV7-6	ASSPSGGRLVDEQF